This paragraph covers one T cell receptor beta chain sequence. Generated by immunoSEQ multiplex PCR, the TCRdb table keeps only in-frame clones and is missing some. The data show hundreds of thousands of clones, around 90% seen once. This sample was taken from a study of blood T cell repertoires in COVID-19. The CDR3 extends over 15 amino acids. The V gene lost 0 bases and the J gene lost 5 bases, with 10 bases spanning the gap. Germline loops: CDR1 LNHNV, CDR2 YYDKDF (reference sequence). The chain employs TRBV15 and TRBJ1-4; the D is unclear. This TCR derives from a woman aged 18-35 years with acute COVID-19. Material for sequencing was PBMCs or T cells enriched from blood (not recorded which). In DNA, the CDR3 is TGTGCCACCAGCAGAGATCACAGTCAAAATGAAAAACTGTTTTTT. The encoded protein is CATSRDHSQNEKLFF.